This entry concerns a single T cell receptor (beta chain). Enrollment of patients from Seattle took place during active infection, with longitudinal follow-up. This specimen comes from a study of blood T cell repertoires in COVID-19. Overall study context: T cells, B-cell-depleted T cells, or PBMCs supplied cDNA or gDNA.

The V and J ends lost 8 bases and 0 bases, in that order; junction bases with no gene match: 7. Germline V gene sequence: CDR1 LNHNV, CDR2 YYDKDF (reference sequence). This CDR3 contains 16 residues. Methods used by the authors: Amplifying reference gene primers gave estimates of nucleated cell counts. Assay used: immunoSEQ multiplex PCR; TCRdb lists only in-frame clones, some missing. The DNA gave D and trimming, while V, J and clone size come from that table. This sample has about 100,000 clones, with about 90% found just once. The sample was peripheral blood. The sequence was obtained from a human donor with COVID-19, enrolled during active disease. The donor label of this sample is uncertain. The chain recombines TRBV15 with TRBJ2-6; 7 positions agree with TRBD1. CDR3 DNA: TGTGCCACCTCCGGGACAGATGTCTCTGGGGCCAACGTCCTGACTTTC. Translation gives CATSGTDVSGANVLTF.